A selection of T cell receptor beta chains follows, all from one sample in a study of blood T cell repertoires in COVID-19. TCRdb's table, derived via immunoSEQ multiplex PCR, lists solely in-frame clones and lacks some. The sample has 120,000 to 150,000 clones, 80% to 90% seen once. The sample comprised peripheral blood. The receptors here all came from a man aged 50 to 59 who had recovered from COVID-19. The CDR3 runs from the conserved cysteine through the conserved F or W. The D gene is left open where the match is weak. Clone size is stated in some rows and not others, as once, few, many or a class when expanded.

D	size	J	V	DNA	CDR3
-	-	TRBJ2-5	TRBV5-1	TGCGCCAGCAGGCCGGGGCCCGGGAGTCTAAAAGAGACCCAGTACTTC	CASRPGPGSLKETQYF
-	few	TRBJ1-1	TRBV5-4	TGTGCCAGCAGCTTTGGGTCGGGGGACACTGAAGCTTTCTTT	CASSFGSGDTEAFF
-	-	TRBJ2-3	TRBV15	TGTGCCACCAGCAGCGAACGGGGAGGTACGCAGTATTTT	CATSSERGGTQYF
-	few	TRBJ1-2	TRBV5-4	TGTGCCAGCAGCTCACTCGGCCCACCAGGCGAAAACTATGGCTACACCTTC	CASSSLGPPGENYGYTF
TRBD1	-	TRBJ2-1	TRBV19	TGTGCCAGTAGTAAGGGACAGGGGCTGAATGAGCAGTTCTTC	CASSKGQGLNEQFF
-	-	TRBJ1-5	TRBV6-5	TGTGCCAGCAGAGCGCTCTTTCGGGAGCATCAGCCCCAGCATTTT	CASRALFREHQPQHF
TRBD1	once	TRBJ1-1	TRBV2	TGTGCCAGCACGGGACAGCCTATGAACACTGAAGCTTTCTTT	CASTGQPMNTEAFF
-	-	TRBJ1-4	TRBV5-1	TGCGCCAGCAGCTTGGGACCAGGCGAAAAACTGTTTTTT	CASSLGPGEKLFF
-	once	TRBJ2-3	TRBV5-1	TGCGCCAGCAGCCCGGGTCGAGGGAGGGATACGCAGTATTTT	CASSPGRGRDTQYF
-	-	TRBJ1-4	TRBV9	TGTGCCAGCAGCGTATCAGGGTCCTACGAAAAACTGTTTTTT	CASSVSGSYEKLFF
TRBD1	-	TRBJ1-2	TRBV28	TGTGCCAGCAGTGGACAGGAATATGGCTACACCTTC	CASSGQEYGYTF
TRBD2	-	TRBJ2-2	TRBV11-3	TGTGCCAGCAGCTTAGGGTTAGGACTAGCGGTAACCGGGGAGCTGTTTTTT	CASSLGLGLAVTGELFF
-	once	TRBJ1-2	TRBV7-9	TGTGCCAGCAGCACAGAGACGACAGGCAGCTATGGCTACACCTTC	CASSTETTGSYGYTF
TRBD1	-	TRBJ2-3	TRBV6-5	TGTGCCAGCAGTTACGCAGGACAGGGAACAGATACGCAGTATTTT	CASSYAGQGTDTQYF
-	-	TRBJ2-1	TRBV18	TGTGCCAGCTCACAAGGTAAACAGGGCGATGAGCAGTTCTTC	CASSQGKQGDEQFF
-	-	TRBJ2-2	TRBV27	TGTGCCAGCAGTTTGGCAGCGGCCGGGGAGCTGTTTTTT	CASSLAAAGELFF
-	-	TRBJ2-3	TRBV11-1	TGTGCCAGCAGCCGGGACTGGGCAGATACGCAGTATTTT	CASSRDWADTQYF
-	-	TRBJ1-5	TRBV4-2	TGTGCCAGCAGCCAAGATATGGCAGGGGTTCAGCCCCAGCATTTT	CASSQDMAGVQPQHF
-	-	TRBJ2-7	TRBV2	TGTGCCAGCAGTCTCGGGACTGAGTCCTACGAGCAGTACTTC	CASSLGTESYEQYF
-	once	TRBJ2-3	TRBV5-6	TGTGCCAGCAGCGAGGGCACAGATACGCAGTATTTT	CASSEGTDTQYF
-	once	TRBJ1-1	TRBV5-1	TGCGCCAGCAGCTTGGCTACAGGGATTGAAGCTTTCTTT	CASSLATGIEAFF
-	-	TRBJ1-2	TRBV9	TGTGCCAGCAGCCCCCAAGCCCAGGCTACTGGCTACACCTTC	CASSPQAQATGYTF
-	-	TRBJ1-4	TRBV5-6	TGTGCCAGCAGCCAGACAGGAGAAAATGAAAAACTGTTTTTT	CASSQTGENEKLFF
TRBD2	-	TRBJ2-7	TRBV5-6	TGTGCCAGCAGCCGAATTACTAGCGGGGGGGCTATCGAGCAGTACTTC	CASSRITSGGAIEQYF
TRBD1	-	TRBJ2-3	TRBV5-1	TGCGCCAGCAGCTTGGATGTCAGGGGGCACACAGATACGCAGTATTTT	CASSLDVRGHTDTQYF
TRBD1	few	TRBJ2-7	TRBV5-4	TGTGCCAGCAGCCCCGGGACAGGGGGCTACGAGCAGTACTTC	CASSPGTGGYEQYF
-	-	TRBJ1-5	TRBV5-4	TGTGCCAGCAGCTTTTCAGGTTATAGCAATCAGCCCCAGCATTTT	CASSFSGYSNQPQHF
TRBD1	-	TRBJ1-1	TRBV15	TGTGCCACCAGCAGGGCAGGGGGCACTGAAGCTTTCTTT	CATSRAGGTEAFF
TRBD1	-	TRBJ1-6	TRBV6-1	TGTGCCAGCAGTGCCCAGGGGGCCAAGTCCTATAATTCACCCCTCCACTTT	CASSAQGAKSYNSPLHF
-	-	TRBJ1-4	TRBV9	TGTGCCAGCAGCGTCAGGGTAACTAATGAAAAACTGTTTTTT	CASSVRVTNEKLFF
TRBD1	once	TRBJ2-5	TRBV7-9	TGTGCCAGCAGCTTTTATGAGGGGGCCTTCAAAGAGACCCAGTACTTC	CASSFYEGAFKETQYF
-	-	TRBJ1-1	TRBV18	TGTGCCAGCTCACCTAATCCATACGTCGCAGGGGCTAACCGTGAAGCTTTCTTT	CASSPNPYVAGANREAFF
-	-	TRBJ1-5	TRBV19	TGTGCCACCTCCGACAGGTCTCAGCCCCAGCATTTT	CATSDRSQPQHF
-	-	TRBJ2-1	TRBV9	TGTGCCAGCAGCGTACCTGGCAGGACCTACAATGAGCAGTTCTTC	CASSVPGRTYNEQFF
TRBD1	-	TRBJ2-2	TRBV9	TGTGCCAGCAGCGTAGCTCTACTAGACAGGGCAGGGGCCACTCCCGGGGAGCTGTTTTTT	CASSVALLDRAGATPGELFF
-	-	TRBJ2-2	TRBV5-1	TGCGCCAGCAGCTTGTCGCAGGAGGGCACCGGGGAGCTGTTTTTT	CASSLSQEGTGELFF
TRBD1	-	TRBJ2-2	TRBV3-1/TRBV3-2	TGTGCCAGCAGCCCGCCGGGACAGGGGGACACCGGGGAGCTGTTTTTT	CASSPPGQGDTGELFF
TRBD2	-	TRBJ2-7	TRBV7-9	TGTGCCAGCAGCAGTGGCCGAGCGGGGGGCCGTCCTGGCGAGCAGTACTTC	CASSSGRAGGRPGEQYF
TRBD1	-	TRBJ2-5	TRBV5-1	TGCGCCAGCAGCCTGGGACAGGGGGCAAGGGAGACCCAGTACTTC	CASSLGQGARETQYF
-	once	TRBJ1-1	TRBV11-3	TGTGCCAGCAGCCTTGAGGCGGTGGCCACTGAAGCTTTCTTT	CASSLEAVATEAFF
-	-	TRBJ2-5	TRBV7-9	TGTGCCAGCAGCTCGAATGACAGGTCCCAAGAGACCCAGTACTTC	CASSSNDRSQETQYF
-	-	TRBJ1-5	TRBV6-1	TGTGCCAGCAGTGAATACCTCGAGCAGCCCCAGCATTTT	CASSEYLEQPQHF
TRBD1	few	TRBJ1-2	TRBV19	TGTGCCAGTTGGCCGGGACAGCACTATGGCTACACCTTC	CASWPGQHYGYTF
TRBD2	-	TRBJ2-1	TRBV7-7	TGTGCCAGCAGCCCATCCCTGGTGGCGGGGGCCTACAATGAGCAGTTCTTC	CASSPSLVAGAYNEQFF
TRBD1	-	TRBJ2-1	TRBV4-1	TGCGCCAGCAGCCGCCGGGACAGAAACAATGAGCAGTTCTTC	CASSRRDRNNEQFF
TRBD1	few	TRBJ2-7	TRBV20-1	TGCAGTGCTGGGACAGGGCAGGGTCAGTACTTC	CSAGTGQGQYF
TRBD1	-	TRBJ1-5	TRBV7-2	TGTGCCAGCAGCTTATCCCGGGACAGCTATCAGCCCCAGCATTTT	CASSLSRDSYQPQHF
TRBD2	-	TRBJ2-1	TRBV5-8	TGTGCCAGCAGCATACGAACCGGGACTAGCTCCTACAATGAGCAGTTCTTC	CASSIRTGTSSYNEQFF
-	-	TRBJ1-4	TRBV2	TGTGCCACGCGGGGGAACCGGGTCGTTAATGAAAAACTGTTTTTT	CATRGNRVVNEKLFF
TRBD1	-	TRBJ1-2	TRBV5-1	TGCGCCAGCAGGGGCGACAGGGGCCATGGCTACACCTTC	CASRGDRGHGYTF